Listed below are T cell receptor beta chains from one sample, sequenced in a study of cytomegalovirus exposure and HLA in healthy donors. TCRdb's copy holds only in-frame clones and misses some; the assay was immunoSEQ multiplex PCR. The repertoire has fewer than 150,000 clones, around 77% of them found once; the top ten carry about 16%. Sequencing was done on a sample of PBMCs. All receptors come from a man in his fifties in good health and CMV-seropositive. Both conserved end residues are part of each CDR3. The D gene is left open where the match is weak. Some rows have no size entry. The others give once, few or many, or a class for an expanded clone.

cdr3_aa: CSVVSSGSSYEQYF; cdr3_nt: TGCAGCGTTGTCTCTAGCGGGAGTTCCTACGAGCAGTACTTC; clone_size: NA; j_call: TRBJ2-7; v_call: TRBV29-1; d_call: TRBD2
cdr3_aa: CASSYGGSSYNEQFF; cdr3_nt: TGTGCCAGCAGTTATGGAGGGAGCTCCTACAATGAGCAGTTCTTC; clone_size: NA; j_call: TRBJ2-1; v_call: TRBV28; d_call: NA
cdr3_aa: CASSFGVRALTYEQYF; cdr3_nt: TGTGCCAGCAGTTTCGGAGTCAGGGCTTTGACCTACGAGCAGTACTTC; clone_size: NA; j_call: TRBJ2-7; v_call: TRBV27; d_call: NA
cdr3_aa: CASCATVNQPQHF; cdr3_nt: TGTGCCAGCTGCGCGACAGTCAATCAGCCCCAGCATTTT; clone_size: NA; j_call: TRBJ1-5; v_call: TRBV6-5; d_call: NA
cdr3_aa: CASSLGGEQFF; cdr3_nt: TGCGCCAGCAGTTTAGGAGGTGAGCAGTTCTTC; clone_size: NA; j_call: TRBJ2-1; v_call: TRBV5-1; d_call: NA
cdr3_aa: CASSRGGLAGGQETQYF; cdr3_nt: TGCGCCAGCAGCCGAGGGGGACTAGCGGGAGGGCAAGAGACCCAGTACTTC; clone_size: NA; j_call: TRBJ2-5; v_call: TRBV5-1; d_call: TRBD2
cdr3_aa: CASSSQTGVQPQHF; cdr3_nt: TGTGCCAGCAGCTCCCAGACAGGGGTGCAGCCCCAGCATTTT; clone_size: few; j_call: TRBJ1-5; v_call: TRBV7-9; d_call: TRBD1
cdr3_aa: CASSTSGRSYEQYF; cdr3_nt: TGCGCCAGCAGCACTAGCGGGAGATCGTACGAGCAGTACTTC; clone_size: NA; j_call: TRBJ2-7; v_call: TRBV5-1; d_call: TRBD2
cdr3_aa: CASSSPEDSDYGYTF; cdr3_nt: TGTGCCAGCAGCTCTCCTGAGGACAGTGACTATGGCTACACCTTC; clone_size: NA; j_call: TRBJ1-2; v_call: TRBV13; d_call: NA
cdr3_aa: CASSLENRGGTGYGYTF; cdr3_nt: TGTGCCAGCAGCTTGGAGAACAGGGGGGGGACCGGCTATGGCTACACCTTC; clone_size: NA; j_call: TRBJ1-2; v_call: TRBV5-4; d_call: TRBD1
cdr3_aa: CSVRQGARQPQHF; cdr3_nt: TGCAGCGTTCGACAGGGGGCAAGGCAGCCCCAGCATTTT; clone_size: NA; j_call: TRBJ1-5; v_call: TRBV29-1; d_call: TRBD1
cdr3_aa: CASSKSGTGTPPREQYF; cdr3_nt: TGCGCCAGCAGTAAATCCGGGACAGGGACCCCTCCACGGGAGCAGTACTTC; clone_size: NA; j_call: TRBJ2-5; v_call: TRBV10-1; d_call: TRBD1
cdr3_aa: CASSPRGNQPQHF; cdr3_nt: TGCGCCAGCAGCCCCAGGGGAAATCAGCCCCAGCATTTT; clone_size: once; j_call: TRBJ1-5; v_call: TRBV5-1; d_call: NA
cdr3_aa: CASSIGRGGTGELFF; cdr3_nt: TGTGCCAGTAGTATAGGGAGGGGAGGTACCGGGGAGCTGTTTTTT; clone_size: few; j_call: TRBJ2-2; v_call: TRBV19; d_call: NA
cdr3_aa: CSVWSAGSPLHF; cdr3_nt: TGCAGCGTTTGGTCGGCGGGATCACCCCTCCACTTT; clone_size: NA; j_call: TRBJ1-6; v_call: TRBV29-1; d_call: NA
cdr3_aa: CASTKKGEGTEKLFF; cdr3_nt: TGTGCCAGCACTAAAAAGGGGGAGGGGACTGAAAAACTGTTTTTT; clone_size: NA; j_call: TRBJ1-4; v_call: TRBV6-5; d_call: NA
cdr3_aa: CASSSSGHRRNNEQFF; cdr3_nt: TGTGCCAGCAGTTCTTCCGGACACAGACGAAACAATGAGCAGTTCTTC; clone_size: NA; j_call: TRBJ2-1; v_call: TRBV28; d_call: NA
cdr3_aa: CASSLQGVTEAFF; cdr3_nt: TGTGCCAGCAGCCTCCAGGGGGTAACTGAAGCTTTCTTT; clone_size: few; j_call: TRBJ1-1; v_call: TRBV25-1; d_call: TRBD1
cdr3_aa: CASRDRAQPQHF; cdr3_nt: TGCGCCAGCAGAGACAGGGCTCAGCCCCAGCATTTT; clone_size: NA; j_call: TRBJ1-5; v_call: TRBV10-1; d_call: TRBD1
cdr3_aa: CASSFDSLNYGYTF; cdr3_nt: TGTGCCAGCAGCTTCGACTCGCTTAACTATGGCTACACCTTC; clone_size: NA; j_call: TRBJ1-2; v_call: TRBV21-1; d_call: NA
cdr3_aa: CASSSEGETQYF; cdr3_nt: TGCGCCAGCAGCTCAGAGGGAGAGACCCAGTACTTC; clone_size: NA; j_call: TRBJ2-5; v_call: TRBV5-1; d_call: NA
cdr3_aa: CASSTGTALGANEKLFF; cdr3_nt: TGTGCCAGCAGCACAGGGACAGCCCTTGGAGCTAATGAAAAACTGTTTTTT; clone_size: NA; j_call: TRBJ1-4; v_call: TRBV7-9; d_call: TRBD1
cdr3_aa: CATSSWEPGNTIYF; cdr3_nt: TGTGCCACCAGCAGCTGGGAGCCTGGAAACACCATATATTTT; clone_size: few; j_call: TRBJ1-3; v_call: TRBV15; d_call: NA
cdr3_aa: CASSLSSGQPNQPQHF; cdr3_nt: TGTGCCAGCAGCTTGTCTTCGGGACAGCCTAATCAGCCCCAGCATTTT; clone_size: once; j_call: TRBJ1-5; v_call: TRBV5-5; d_call: TRBD1
cdr3_aa: CASSPRGSGGLTDTQYF; cdr3_nt: TGTGCCAGCAGCCCCCGGGGTAGCGGGGGACTCACAGATACGCAGTATTTT; clone_size: NA; j_call: TRBJ2-3; v_call: TRBV9; d_call: TRBD2
cdr3_aa: CAREPGNHTGELFF; cdr3_nt: TGCGCCAGGGAGCCAGGGAATCACACCGGGGAGCTGTTTTTT; clone_size: NA; j_call: TRBJ2-2; v_call: TRBV10-1; d_call: NA
cdr3_aa: CASSYGTTQNIQYF; cdr3_nt: TGTGCCAGCAGTTATGGTACCACTCAAAACATTCAGTACTTC; clone_size: NA; j_call: TRBJ2-4; v_call: TRBV6-5; d_call: NA
cdr3_aa: CASRDRVTAKNIQYF; cdr3_nt: TGTGCCAGTAGGGACAGGGTGACGGCCAAAAACATTCAGTACTTC; clone_size: once; j_call: TRBJ2-4; v_call: TRBV19; d_call: TRBD1
cdr3_aa: CASSDYEQFF; cdr3_nt: TGTGCCAGCAGTGACTATGAGCAGTTCTTC; clone_size: few; j_call: TRBJ2-1; v_call: TRBV2; d_call: NA
cdr3_aa: CASSPYGGSTGELFF; cdr3_nt: TGTGCCAGCAGTCCCTATGGCGGTTCTACCGGGGAGCTGTTTTTT; clone_size: once; j_call: TRBJ2-2; v_call: TRBV6-6; d_call: NA
cdr3_aa: CASSFIGGTYNEQFF; cdr3_nt: TGTGCCAGCAGCTTTATTGGGGGCACCTACAATGAGCAGTTCTTC; clone_size: NA; j_call: TRBJ2-1; v_call: TRBV7-8; d_call: NA
cdr3_aa: CASSLYPGTSLPPQYF; cdr3_nt: TGTGCCAGCAGTTTATACCCCGGGACTAGCCTCCCTCCCCAGTACTTC; clone_size: once; j_call: TRBJ2-5; v_call: TRBV28; d_call: TRBD2
cdr3_aa: CASILDWTGNYEQYF; cdr3_nt: TGTGCCAGCATCCTAGACTGGACAGGGAACTACGAGCAGTACTTC; clone_size: NA; j_call: TRBJ2-7; v_call: TRBV5-5; d_call: TRBD1
cdr3_aa: CASSQDLGTGLIETQYF; cdr3_nt: TGTGCCAGCAGCCAAGATCTAGGGACAGGGTTGATTGAGACCCAGTACTTC; clone_size: NA; j_call: TRBJ2-5; v_call: TRBV4-2; d_call: TRBD1
cdr3_aa: CASSSQGGNQPQHF; cdr3_nt: TGTGCCAGCAGTAGTCAGGGGGGCAATCAGCCCCAGCATTTT; clone_size: few; j_call: TRBJ1-5; v_call: TRBV2; d_call: TRBD1
cdr3_aa: CASSETTGINEKLFF; cdr3_nt: TGTGCCAGCAGCGAAACGACAGGGATTAATGAAAAACTGTTTTTT; clone_size: NA; j_call: TRBJ1-4; v_call: TRBV11-2; d_call: TRBD1
cdr3_aa: CASSLVSDRYYNEQFF; cdr3_nt: TGTGCCAGCAGCTTAGTTTCGGACAGATATTACAATGAGCAGTTCTTC; clone_size: NA; j_call: TRBJ2-1; v_call: TRBV11-2; d_call: NA
cdr3_aa: CASSLGQGATEAFF; cdr3_nt: TGTGCCAGCAGCTTGGGACAGGGGGCAACTGAAGCTTTCTTT; clone_size: NA; j_call: TRBJ1-1; v_call: TRBV7-6; d_call: TRBD1
cdr3_aa: CASSLLPSSYNEQFF; cdr3_nt: TGTGCCAGCAGTTTATTGCCGAGCTCCTACAATGAGCAGTTCTTC; clone_size: NA; j_call: TRBJ2-1; v_call: TRBV27; d_call: NA
cdr3_aa: CASSIGTPNQPQHF; cdr3_nt: TGTGCCAGTAGTATCGGGACACCAAATCAGCCCCAGCATTTT; clone_size: once; j_call: TRBJ1-5; v_call: TRBV19; d_call: NA